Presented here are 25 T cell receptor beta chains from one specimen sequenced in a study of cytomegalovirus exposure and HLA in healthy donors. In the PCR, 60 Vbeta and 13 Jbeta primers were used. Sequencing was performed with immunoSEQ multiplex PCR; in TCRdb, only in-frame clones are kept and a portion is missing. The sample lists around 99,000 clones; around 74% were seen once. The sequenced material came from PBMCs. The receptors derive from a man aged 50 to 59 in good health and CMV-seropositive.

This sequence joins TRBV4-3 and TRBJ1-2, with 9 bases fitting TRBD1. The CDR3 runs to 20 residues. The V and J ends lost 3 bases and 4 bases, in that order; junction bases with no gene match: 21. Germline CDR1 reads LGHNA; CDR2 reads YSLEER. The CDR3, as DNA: TGCGCCAGCAGCCAGTATCGAACAGGACAGGGGCGCGGTATCGGCTATGGCTACACCTTC. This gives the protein CASSQYRTGQGRGIGYGYTF.

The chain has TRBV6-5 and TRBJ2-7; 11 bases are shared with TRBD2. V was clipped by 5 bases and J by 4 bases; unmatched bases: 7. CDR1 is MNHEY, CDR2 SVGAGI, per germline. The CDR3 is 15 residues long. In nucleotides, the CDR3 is TGTGCCAGCAGTCCGCTTAGCGGGGGGGCGTACGAGCAGTACTTC. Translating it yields CASSPLSGGAYEQYF.

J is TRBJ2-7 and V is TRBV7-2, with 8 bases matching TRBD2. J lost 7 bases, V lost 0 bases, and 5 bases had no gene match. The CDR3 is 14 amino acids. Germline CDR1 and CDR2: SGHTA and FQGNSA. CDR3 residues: CASSLASGVGEQYF. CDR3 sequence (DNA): TGTGCCAGCAGCTTAGCTAGCGGGGTAGGGGAGCAGTACTTC. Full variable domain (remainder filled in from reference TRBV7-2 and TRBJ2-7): GAGVSQSPSNKVTEKGKDVELRCDPISGHTALYWYRQSLGQGLEFLIYFQGNSAPDKSGLPSDRFSAERTGGSVSTLTIQRTQQEDSAVYLCASSLASGVGEQYFGPGTRLTVT.

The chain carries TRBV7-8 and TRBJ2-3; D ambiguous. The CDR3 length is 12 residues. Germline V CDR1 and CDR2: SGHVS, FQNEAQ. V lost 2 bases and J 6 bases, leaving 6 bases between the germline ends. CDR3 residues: CASSLILDTQYF. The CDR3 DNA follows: TGTGCCAGCAGCTTAATATTGGATACGCAGTATTTT.

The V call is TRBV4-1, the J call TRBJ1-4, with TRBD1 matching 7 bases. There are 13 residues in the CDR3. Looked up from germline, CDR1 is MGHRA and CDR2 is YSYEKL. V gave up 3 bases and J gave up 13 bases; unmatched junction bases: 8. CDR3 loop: CASSHRQGELLFF. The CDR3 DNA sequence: TGCGCCAGCAGCCACCGACAGGGAGAGTTACTGTTTTTT.

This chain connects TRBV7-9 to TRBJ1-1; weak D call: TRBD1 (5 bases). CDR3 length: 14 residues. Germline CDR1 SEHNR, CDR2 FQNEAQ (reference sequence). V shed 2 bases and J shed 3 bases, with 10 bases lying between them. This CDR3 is CASSLTLGDTEAFF. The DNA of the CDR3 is TGTGCCAGCAGCTTAACGTTAGGGGACACTGAAGCTTTCTTT.

The CDR3 region is CASSLGPYNEKLFF. CDR3 DNA: TGTGCCAGCAGCTTAGGTCCGTATAATGAAAAACTGTTTTTT. This sequence joins TRBV7-2 and TRBJ1-4, with no clear D. The ends were cut back, 1 base at V and 4 bases at J, with 7 bases in the middle. Per the germline V gene, CDR1 is SGHTA and CDR2 is FQGNSA. The CDR3 loop spans 14 amino acids. Filled out from reference TRBV7-2 and TRBJ1-4, the complete variable domain reads GAGVSQSPSNKVTEKGKDVELRCDPISGHTALYWYRQSLGQGLEFLIYFQGNSAPDKSGLPSDRFSAERTGGSVSTLTIQRTQQEDSAVYLCASSLGPYNEKLFFGSGTQLSVL.

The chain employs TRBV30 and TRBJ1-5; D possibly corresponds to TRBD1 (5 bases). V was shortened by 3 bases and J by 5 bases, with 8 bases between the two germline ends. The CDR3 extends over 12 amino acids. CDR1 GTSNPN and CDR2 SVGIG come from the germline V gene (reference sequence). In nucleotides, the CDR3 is TGTGCCTGGAGCCAGGGTCATCAGCCCCAGCATTTT. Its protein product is CAWSQGHQPQHF.

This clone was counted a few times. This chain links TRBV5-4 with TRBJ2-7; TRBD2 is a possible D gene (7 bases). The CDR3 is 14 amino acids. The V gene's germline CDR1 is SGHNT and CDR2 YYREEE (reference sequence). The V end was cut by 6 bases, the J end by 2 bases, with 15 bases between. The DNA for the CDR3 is TGTGCCAGCAACTCTCCGGGGGGCACCTACGAGCAGTACTTC. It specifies CASNSPGGTYEQYF.

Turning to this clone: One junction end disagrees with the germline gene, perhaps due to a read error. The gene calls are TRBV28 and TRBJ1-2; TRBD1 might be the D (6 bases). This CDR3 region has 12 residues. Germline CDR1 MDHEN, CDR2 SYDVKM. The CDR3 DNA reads TGTGCCAGCAGCTACACAGGGTACGGCTACCCCTTC. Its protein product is CASSYTGYGYPF.

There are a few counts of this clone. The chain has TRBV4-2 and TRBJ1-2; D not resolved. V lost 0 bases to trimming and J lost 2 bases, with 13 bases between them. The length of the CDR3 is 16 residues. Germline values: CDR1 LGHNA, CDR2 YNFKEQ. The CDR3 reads CASSQDIVGGNYGYTF. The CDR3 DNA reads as TGTGCCAGCAGCCAAGATATAGTAGGAGGAAACTATGGCTACACCTTC.

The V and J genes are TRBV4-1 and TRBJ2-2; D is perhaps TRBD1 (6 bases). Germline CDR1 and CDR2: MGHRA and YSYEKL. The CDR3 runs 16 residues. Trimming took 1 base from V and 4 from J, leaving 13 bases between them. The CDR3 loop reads CASSQGLQGPTGELFF. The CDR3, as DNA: TGCGCCAGCAGCCAAGGGCTCCAGGGGCCCACCGGGGAGCTGTTTTTT.

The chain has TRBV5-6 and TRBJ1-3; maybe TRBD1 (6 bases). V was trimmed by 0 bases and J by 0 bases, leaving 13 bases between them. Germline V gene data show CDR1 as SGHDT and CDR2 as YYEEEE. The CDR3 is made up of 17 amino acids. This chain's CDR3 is CASSLGGGLSSGNTIYF. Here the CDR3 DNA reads TGTGCCAGCAGCTTGGGGGGGGGCTTGTCCTCTGGAAACACCATATATTTT.

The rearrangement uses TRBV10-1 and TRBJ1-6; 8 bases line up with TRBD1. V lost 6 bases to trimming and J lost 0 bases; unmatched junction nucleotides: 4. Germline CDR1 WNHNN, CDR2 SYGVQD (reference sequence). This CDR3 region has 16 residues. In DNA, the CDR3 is TGCGCCAGCAGGGGGGACAGGAGCTCCTATAATTCACCCCTCCACTTT. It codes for CASRGDRSSYNSPLHF.

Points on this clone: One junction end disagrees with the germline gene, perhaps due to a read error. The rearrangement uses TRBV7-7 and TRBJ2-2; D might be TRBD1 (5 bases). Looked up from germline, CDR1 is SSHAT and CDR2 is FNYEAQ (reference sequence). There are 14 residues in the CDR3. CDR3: CASSTTANTGELFF. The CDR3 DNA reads TGTGCTAGCAGCACGACAGCGAACACCGGGGAGCTGTTTTTT.

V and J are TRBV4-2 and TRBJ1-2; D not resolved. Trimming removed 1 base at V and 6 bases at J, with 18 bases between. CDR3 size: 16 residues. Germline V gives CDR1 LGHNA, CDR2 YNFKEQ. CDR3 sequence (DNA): TGTGCCAGCAGCCAAGGACTACCGGGATCCTACGATGGCTACACCTTC. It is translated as CASSQGLPGSYDGYTF.

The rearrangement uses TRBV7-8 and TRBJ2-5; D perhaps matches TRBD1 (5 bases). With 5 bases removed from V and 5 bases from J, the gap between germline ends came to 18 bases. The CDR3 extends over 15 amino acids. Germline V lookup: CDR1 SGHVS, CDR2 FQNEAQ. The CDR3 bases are TGTGCCAGCAGCGGAGACAGCCCTCTATACGAGACCCAGTACTTC. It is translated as CASSGDSPLYETQYF.

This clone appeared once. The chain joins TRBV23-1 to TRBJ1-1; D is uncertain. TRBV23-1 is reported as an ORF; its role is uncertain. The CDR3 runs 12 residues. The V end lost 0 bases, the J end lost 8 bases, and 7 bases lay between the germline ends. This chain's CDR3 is CASSQSTGEAFF. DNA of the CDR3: TGCGCCAGCAGTCAATCTACGGGGGAAGCTTTCTTT.

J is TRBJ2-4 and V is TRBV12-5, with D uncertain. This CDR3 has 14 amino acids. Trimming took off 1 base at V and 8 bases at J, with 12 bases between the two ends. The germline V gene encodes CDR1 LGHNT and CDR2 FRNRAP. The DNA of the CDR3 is TGTGCTAGTGGTTTGGATACTTTTGAGGACATTCAGTACTTC. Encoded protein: CASGLDTFEDIQYF.

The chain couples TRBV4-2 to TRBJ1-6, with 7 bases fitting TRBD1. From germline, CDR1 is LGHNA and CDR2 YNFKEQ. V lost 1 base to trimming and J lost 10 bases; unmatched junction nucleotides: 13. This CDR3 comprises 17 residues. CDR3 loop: CASSQGVTGDGRSPLHF. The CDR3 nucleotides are TGTGCCAGCAGCCAAGGGGTCACAGGGGACGGGAGATCACCCCTCCACTTT.

The CDR3 spells CASSFSFGTNRGSTPMNTEAFF. CDR3 DNA: TGTGCCAGCAGTTTTTCATTTGGCACGAACAGGGGTTCTACCCCCATGAACACTGAAGCTTTCTTT. The chain employs TRBV27 and TRBJ1-1; TRBD1 matches 7 bases. Germline V gives CDR1 MNHEY, CDR2 SMNVEV (reference sequence). Germline trimming cut 3 bases from V and 0 bases from J; bases unmatched to any gene: 25. CDR3 length equals 22 residues.

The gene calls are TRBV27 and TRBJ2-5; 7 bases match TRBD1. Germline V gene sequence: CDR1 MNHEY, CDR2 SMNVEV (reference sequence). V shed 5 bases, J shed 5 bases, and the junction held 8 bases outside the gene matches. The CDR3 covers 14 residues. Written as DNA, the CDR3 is TGTGCCAGCAGTGAGGGACAGAGGAGGGAGACCCAGTACTTC. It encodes CASSEGQRRETQYF.

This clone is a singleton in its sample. The CDR3 region has the DNA TGTGCCAGCAGCGTAGACACAGGGGCTGGAAACACCATATATTTT. This encodes CASSVDTGAGNTIYF. The chain combines TRBV9 with TRBJ1-3, with 7 bases lining up with TRBD1. Germline V gene lookup returns CDR1 SGDLS and CDR2 YYNGEE. This CDR3 is built from 15 residues. The ends lost 0 bases at V and 2 bases at J; junction bases unmatched: 2.

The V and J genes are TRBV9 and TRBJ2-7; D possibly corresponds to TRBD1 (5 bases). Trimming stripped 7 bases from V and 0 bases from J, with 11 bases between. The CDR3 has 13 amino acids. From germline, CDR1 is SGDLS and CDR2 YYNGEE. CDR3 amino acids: CASAGASSYEQYF. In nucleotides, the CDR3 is TGTGCCAGCGCTGGGGCGAGCTCCTACGAGCAGTACTTC.

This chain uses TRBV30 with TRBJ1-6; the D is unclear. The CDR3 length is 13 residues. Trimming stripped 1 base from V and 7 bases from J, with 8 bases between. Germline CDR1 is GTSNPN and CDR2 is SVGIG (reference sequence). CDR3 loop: CAWSEQANSPLHF. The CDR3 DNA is TGTGCCTGGAGTGAGCAGGCAAATTCACCCCTCCACTTT.